This TCR beta chain was recovered during a study of blood T cell repertoires in COVID-19. Overall study context: Sources were T cells, B-cell-depleted T cells, or PBMCs; the material itself was cDNA or gDNA.

Libraries were prepared by immunoSEQ multiplex PCR; TCRdb keeps only in-frame clonotypes and omits some of them. The data contain fewer than 70,000 clones, 88% of them singletons. The length of the CDR3 is 16 residues. The V end was cut by 2 bases, the J end by 3 bases, with 16 bases between. Looked up from germline, CDR1 is SEHNR and CDR2 is FQNEAQ (reference sequence). Sequences were obtained from peripheral blood. This chain links TRBV7-9 with TRBJ1-1, with a weak D call TRBD1 (6 bases). The TCR was taken from a woman in her seventies with active COVID-19. CDR3 protein: CASSLPPGEGDTEAFF. CDR3 sequence (DNA): TGTGCCAGCAGCTTACCCCCAGGGGAGGGGGACACTGAAGCTTTCTTT.